This T cell receptor beta chain was obtained from a study of cytomegalovirus exposure and HLA in healthy donors. The wider study: Roughly 80 million unique TCRs from HLA-typed donors were held in an early data release.

V was pared by 3 bases and J by 0 bases, with 14 bases between. CDR1 is MNHNY, CDR2 SVGAGI, per germline (reference sequence). The CDR3 length is 16 residues. The PCR used 60 Vbeta and 13 Jbeta primers. Repertoires were generated with immunoSEQ multiplex PCR, while TCRdb's copy carries only in-frame clones and drops some. The table shows some 44,000 clones, with approximately 52% occurring only once. The sample was PBMCs. The V and J genes are TRBV6-6 and TRBJ1-1; D not resolved. This sequence was found in a human donor in good health. The CDR3 loop is CASSYRAGVMNTEAFF. Written as DNA, the CDR3 is TGTGCCAGCAGTTATAGGGCGGGTGTCATGAACACTGAAGCTTTCTTT.